This T cell receptor beta chain is drawn from a study of blood T cell repertoires in COVID-19. The repertoire was sequenced with immunoSEQ multiplex PCR; TCRdb's copy has only in-frame clones and lacks some. This sample has a few hundred thousand clones, with 85% to 90% found just once. Two negative PCRs, clearance, or symptom resolution had been documented for recovered Cohort 3 donors. Germline CDR1 SNHLY, CDR2 FYNNEI. Trimming took off 7 bases at V and 4 bases at J, with 14 bases between the two ends. The CDR3 is made up of 14 amino acids. The sequence was collected from a woman aged 40 to 50 who had recovered from COVID-19. V is TRBV2 and J is TRBJ1-5; TRBD1 is a possible D gene (5 bases). Sequencing was performed on PBMCs or T cells enriched from blood (not recorded which). The CDR3 bases are TGTGCCAGCAAGGATCGGGGGGGGAATCAGCCCCAGCATTTT. Encoded protein: CASKDRGGNQPQHF. The full variable domain, its missing parts supplied by reference TRBV2 and TRBJ1-5, is EPEVTQTPSHQVTQMGQEVILRCVPISNHLYFYWYRQILGQKVEFLVSFYNNEISEKSEIFDDQFSVERPDGSNFTLKIRSTKLEDSAMYFCASKDRGGNQPQHFGDGTRLSIL.